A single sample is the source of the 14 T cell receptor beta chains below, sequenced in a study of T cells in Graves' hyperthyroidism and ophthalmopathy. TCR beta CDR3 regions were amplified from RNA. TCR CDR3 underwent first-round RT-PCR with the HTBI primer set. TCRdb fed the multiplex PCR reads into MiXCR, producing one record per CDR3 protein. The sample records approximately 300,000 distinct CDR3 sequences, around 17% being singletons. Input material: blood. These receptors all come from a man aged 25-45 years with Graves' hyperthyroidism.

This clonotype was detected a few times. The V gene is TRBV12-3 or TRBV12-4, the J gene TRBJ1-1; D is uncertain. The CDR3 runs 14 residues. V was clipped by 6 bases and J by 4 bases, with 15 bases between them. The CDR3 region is CASRLPDFGTEAFF. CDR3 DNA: TGTGCCAGCAGACTACCCGATTTTGGCACTGAAGCTTTCTTT.

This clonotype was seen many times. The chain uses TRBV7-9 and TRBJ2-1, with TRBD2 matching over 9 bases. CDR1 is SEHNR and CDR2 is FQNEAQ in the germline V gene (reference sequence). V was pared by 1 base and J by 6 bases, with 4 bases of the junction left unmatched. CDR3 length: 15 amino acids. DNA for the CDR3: TGTGCCAGCAGCTTAGAACTAGCGGGTCGCAATGAGCAGTTCTTC. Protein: CASSLELAGRNEQFF.

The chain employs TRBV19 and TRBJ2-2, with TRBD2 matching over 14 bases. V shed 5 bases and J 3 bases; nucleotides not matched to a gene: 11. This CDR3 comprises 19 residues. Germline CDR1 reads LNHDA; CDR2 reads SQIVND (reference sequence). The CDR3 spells CASSHLGLAGDQDTGELFF. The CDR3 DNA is TGTGCCAGTAGTCACCTGGGACTAGCGGGAGATCAGGACACCGGGGAGCTGTTTTTT.

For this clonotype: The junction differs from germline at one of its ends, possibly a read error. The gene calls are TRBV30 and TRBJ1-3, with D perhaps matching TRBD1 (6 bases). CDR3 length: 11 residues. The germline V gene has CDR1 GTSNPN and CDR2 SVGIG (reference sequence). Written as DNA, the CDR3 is TGTGCCTGGAGCTTGCGGGACACCTATCATTTT. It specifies CAWSLRDTYHF.

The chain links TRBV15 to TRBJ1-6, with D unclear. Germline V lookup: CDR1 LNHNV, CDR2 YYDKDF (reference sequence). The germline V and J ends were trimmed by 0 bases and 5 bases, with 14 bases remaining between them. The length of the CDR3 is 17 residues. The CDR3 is CATSRDEGYADNSPLHF. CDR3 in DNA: TGTGCCACCAGCAGAGATGAGGGATACGCGGATAATTCACCCCTCCACTTT. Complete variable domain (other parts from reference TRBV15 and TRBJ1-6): DAMVIQNPRYQVTQFGKPVTLSCSQTLNHNVMYWYQQKSSQAPKLLFHYYDKDFNNEADTPDNFQSRRPNTSFCFLDIRSPGLGDTAMYLCATSRDEGYADNSPLHFGNGTRLTVT.

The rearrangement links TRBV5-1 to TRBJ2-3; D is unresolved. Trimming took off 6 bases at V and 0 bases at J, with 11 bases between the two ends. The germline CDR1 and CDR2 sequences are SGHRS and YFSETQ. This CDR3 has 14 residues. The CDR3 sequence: CASTRTASTDTQYF. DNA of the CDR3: TGCGCCAGCACAAGAACAGCTAGCACAGATACGCAGTATTTT.

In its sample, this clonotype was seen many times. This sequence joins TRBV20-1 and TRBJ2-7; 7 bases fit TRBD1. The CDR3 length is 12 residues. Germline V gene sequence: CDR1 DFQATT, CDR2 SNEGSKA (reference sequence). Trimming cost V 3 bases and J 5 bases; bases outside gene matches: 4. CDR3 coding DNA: TGCAGTGCTAGCGGGCAGGGGGACGAGCAGTACTTC. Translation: CSASGQGDEQYF.

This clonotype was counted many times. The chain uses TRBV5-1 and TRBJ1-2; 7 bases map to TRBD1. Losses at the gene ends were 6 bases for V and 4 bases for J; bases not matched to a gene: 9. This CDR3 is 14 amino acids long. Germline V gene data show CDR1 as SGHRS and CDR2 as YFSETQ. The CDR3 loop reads CASKPTGQIYGYTF. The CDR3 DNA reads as TGCGCCAGCAAACCCACGGGACAGATCTATGGCTACACCTTC.

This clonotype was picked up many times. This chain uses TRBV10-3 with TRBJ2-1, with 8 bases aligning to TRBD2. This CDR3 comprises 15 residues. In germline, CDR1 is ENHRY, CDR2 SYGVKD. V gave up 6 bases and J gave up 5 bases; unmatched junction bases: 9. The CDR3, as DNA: TGTGCCATCAGCGAGACTAGCGAGAACAACAATGAGCAGTTCTTC. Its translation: CAISETSENNNEQFF.

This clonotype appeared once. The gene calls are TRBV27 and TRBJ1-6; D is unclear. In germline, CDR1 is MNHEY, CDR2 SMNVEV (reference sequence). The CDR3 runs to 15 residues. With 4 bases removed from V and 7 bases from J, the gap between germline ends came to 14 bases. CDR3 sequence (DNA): TGTGCCAGCAGTTACCGGGGTCGAGTGAATTCACCCCTCCACTTT. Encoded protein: CASSYRGRVNSPLHF.

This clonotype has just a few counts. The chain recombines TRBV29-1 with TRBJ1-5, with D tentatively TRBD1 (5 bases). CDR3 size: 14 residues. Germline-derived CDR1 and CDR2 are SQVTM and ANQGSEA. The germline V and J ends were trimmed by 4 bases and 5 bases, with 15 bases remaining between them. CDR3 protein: CSVGVSGGDQPQHF. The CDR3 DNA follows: TGCAGCGTTGGAGTTAGCGGGGGTGATCAGCCCCAGCATTTT.

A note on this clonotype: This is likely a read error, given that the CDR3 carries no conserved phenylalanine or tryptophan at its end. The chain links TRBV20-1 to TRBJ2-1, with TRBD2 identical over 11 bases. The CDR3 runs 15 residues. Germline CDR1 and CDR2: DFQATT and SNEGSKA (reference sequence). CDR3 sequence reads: CSPILAGASRNEQFL. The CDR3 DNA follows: TGCAGCCCCATACTAGCGGGAGCCTCGAGGAATGAGCAGTTCCTC.

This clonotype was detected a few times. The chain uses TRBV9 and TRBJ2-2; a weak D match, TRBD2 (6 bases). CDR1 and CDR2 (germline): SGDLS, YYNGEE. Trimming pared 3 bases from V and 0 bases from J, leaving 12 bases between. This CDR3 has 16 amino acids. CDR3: CASSAYSGANTGELFF. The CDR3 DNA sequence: TGTGCCAGCAGCGCCTATAGCGGAGCGAACACCGGGGAGCTGTTTTTT. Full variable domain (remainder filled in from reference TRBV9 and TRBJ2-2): DSGVTQTPKHLITATGQRVTLRCSPRSGDLSVYWYQQSLDQGLQFLIQYYNGEERAKGNILERFSAQQFPDLHSELNLSSLELGDSALYFCASSAYSGANTGELFFGEGSRLTVL.

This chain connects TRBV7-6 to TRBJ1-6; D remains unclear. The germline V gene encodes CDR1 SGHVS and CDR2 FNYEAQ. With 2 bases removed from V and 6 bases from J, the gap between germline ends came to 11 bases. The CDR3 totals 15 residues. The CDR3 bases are TGTGCCAGCAGCTTATCAAGACCGACTAATTCACCCCTCCACTTT. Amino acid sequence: CASSLSRPTNSPLHF.